What follows describes a single T cell receptor beta chain. Its antigen has not been determined. Nothing much larger sits one base from this clone, and base qualities are not available. This sample stems from a study of a mutant IDH1 vaccine in newly diagnosed glioma (TCRdb year 2021). In the study overall: Vaccination started 4-6 weeks after radiotherapy alone, or was given together with temozolomide cycles in the groups whose treatment included chemotherapy. Of the approximately 30 treated patients, 62.5% were male and about 40% were female, and a mean age of roughly 37 years was recorded. Before enrollment, patients had received standard therapy of radiotherapy alone, temozolomide alone, or radiochemotherapy with temozolomide; most received the combination. The week-35 safety follow-up took place at visit V12, and the week-47 end of study took place at visit V13. Peripheral blood samples were drawn at six visits, namely V03 (baseline), V05, V07, V10, V12 and V13. Longitudinal TCRB deep sequencing was performed for 25 to 30 treated patients wherever samples were available for exploratory analyses. The paper as a whole reports these results and caveats: According to the authors, sample limitations meant that analyses of patient blood samples could not be reproduced. Selection of PBMC samples for TCRB deep sequencing was based on availability. No apparent relationship was observed between pseudoprogression and alterations in the top peripheral T cell clonotypes detected by TCRB sequencing. Immune responses induced by the vaccine were seen in more than 85% of patients across multiple MHC alleles.

Via the germline V gene (reference sequence), CDR1 is SEHNR and CDR2 FQNEAQ. Its CDR3 holds 17 amino acids, cysteine through phenylalanine. Solely the CDR3 DNA is kept, with 51 bases framed from the first base. Germline trimming: 3 bases from V, 6 bases from J; junction bases outside gene matches: 9. Libraries came from the immunoSEQ multiplex PCR assay. Following the manufacturer's protocol, the hsTCRB Kit was used to amplify rearranged TCR beta chain sequences. An Illumina MiSeq was used to sequence the TCRB libraries. As for how the authors treated the data: Demultiplexing, trimming and gene mapping were performed with the kit vendor's proprietary platform. TCRdb took over this immuneACCESS table, retaining in-frame rearrangements with V and J assigned. Such tables are incomplete; in checked studies, under half of the missing clones stem from an unresolved V gene, and the remainder is unexplained. V, J and clone size were drawn from that table, and D and trimming were deduced from the DNA. The sample records about 26,000 clones, around four fifths of which are singletons. Of the sample, about a third falls within the top ten clones.

The meaning of the sample's time point label: week 35, safety follow-up. Each vaccine dose was 300 ug of a 20-mer mutant IDH1 peptide in Montanide, given subcutaneously with topical imiquimod. Patients received eight vaccinations in weeks 1, 3, 5, 7, 11, 15, 19 and 23, corresponding to visits V03 through V10. Newly diagnosed WHO grade 3 or 4 IDH1-mutant astrocytomas showing loss of nuclear ATRX were present in the donors. The samples were drawn from NOA16, a multicentre, single-arm, open-label phase I trial in Germany that tested a mutant IDH1 peptide vaccine in humans for the first time. Genomic DNA for TCRB sequencing was extracted from EDTA blood using the DNeasy Blood and Tissue Kit.

This chain joins TRBV7-9 to TRBJ1-5, and 12 junction bases match TRBD1. This TCR was recovered from a man aged 25 to 40 with glioma. Sequenced material: PBMCs, taken from a glioma patient whose treatment included an IDH1 peptide vaccine. The sequenced DNA: TGTGCCAGCAGCTTGGGACAGGGGGCCTTGTTAAGTCAGCCCCAGCATTTT. This yields the protein CASSLGQGALLSQPQHF.